Listed below are T cell receptor beta chains from one sample, sequenced in a study of CD8+ T cells in alopecia areata. The table came from immunoSEQ multiplex PCR; TCRdb's copy has only in-frame clones and leaves some out. The sample holds 95,000 to 150,000 clones, about 50% seen once. Sequencing was carried out using NKG2D-low CD8+ T cells sorted from blood. These TCRs come from a human donor with alopecia areata. Each CDR3 is given with its conserved first and last residue. Each record gives: V gene, J gene, clone size, CDR3 length, D gene, CDR3 DNA, CDR3 protein. D genes are given only for firm matches. Expanded clones get a size class; other rows say once, few or many, or leave the size out.

V: TRBV29-1; J: TRBJ2-3; size: few; length: 11; D: .; DNA: TGCAGCGTTGAATCGGCGGATACGCAGTATTTT; CDR3: CSVESADTQYF
V: TRBV19; J: TRBJ2-1; size: few; length: 13; D: .; DNA: TGTGCCAGTAGTGGTAGGAGTGGAGTAGAGCAGTTCTTC; CDR3: CASSGRSGVEQFF
V: TRBV5-6; J: TRBJ2-7; size: once; length: 18; D: TRBD2; DNA: TGTGCCAGCAGCTTGAATCTGAGACTAGCGGTTTTGGGTTACGAGCAGTACTTC; CDR3: CASSLNLRLAVLGYEQYF
V: TRBV29-1; J: TRBJ2-6; size: .; length: 15; D: .; DNA: TGCAGCGTTGAAGAAGAACCGGCTAGGGCCAACGTCCTGACTTTC; CDR3: CSVEEEPARANVLTF
V: TRBV30; J: TRBJ1-5; size: .; length: 12; D: TRBD1; DNA: TGTGCCTGGGACAGGGCCAATCAGCCCCAGCATTTT; CDR3: CAWDRANQPQHF
V: TRBV29-1; J: TRBJ2-1; size: .; length: 14; D: TRBD2; DNA: TGCAGCGCCCGACCGGGACTAGTGAACAATGAGCAGTTCTTC; CDR3: CSARPGLVNNEQFF
V: TRBV2; J: TRBJ2-2; size: .; length: 13; D: .; DNA: TGTGCCAGCAGTATCGACTTCACCGGGGAGCTGTTTTTT; CDR3: CASSIDFTGELFF
V: TRBV6-4; J: TRBJ2-3; size: few; length: 15; D: TRBD1; DNA: TGTGCCAGCAGTCCTGACAGGGTGGGAGCAGATACGCAGTATTTT; CDR3: CASSPDRVGADTQYF
V: TRBV29-1; J: TRBJ1-1; size: few; length: 11; D: .; DNA: TGCAGCGCCGAGGGGGACACTGAAGCTTTCTTT; CDR3: CSAEGDTEAFF
V: TRBV30; J: TRBJ1-5; size: .; length: 13; D: TRBD1; DNA: TGTGCCTGCGGGGGACAGGGGAACCAGCCCCAGCATTTT; CDR3: CACGGQGNQPQHF
V: TRBV29-1; J: TRBJ2-2; size: few; length: 15; D: .; DNA: TGCAGCGTTGAACTACTAGCCTCGAACACCGGGGAGCTGTTTTTT; CDR3: CSVELLASNTGELFF
V: TRBV11-2; J: TRBJ2-7; size: .; length: 13; D: TRBD1; DNA: TGTGCCAGCAGCAGGACAGGCACCTACGAGCAGTACTTC; CDR3: CASSRTGTYEQYF
V: TRBV27; J: TRBJ2-7; size: .; length: 15; D: .; DNA: TGTGCCAGCAGTTTATCGACAGGAGGGGGTGGCGAGCAGTACTTC; CDR3: CASSLSTGGGGEQYF
V: TRBV29-1; J: TRBJ2-3; size: .; length: 14; D: .; DNA: TGCAGCGTCGGGTGGGATCCAAATAGGTATACGCAGTATTTT; CDR3: CSVGWDPNRYTQYF
V: TRBV27; J: TRBJ1-1; size: .; length: 13; D: TRBD1; DNA: TGTGCCAGCAGTGGCACAGGGGACACTGAAGCTTTCTTT; CDR3: CASSGTGDTEAFF
V: TRBV5-6; J: TRBJ1-2; size: .; length: 13; D: TRBD1; DNA: TGTGCCAGCAGCTCCAGGACAGGGAATGGCTACACCTTC; CDR3: CASSSRTGNGYTF
V: TRBV6-5; J: TRBJ2-6; size: .; length: 14; D: .; DNA: TGTGCCAGCAGCTATTCCTCTGGGGCCAACGTCCTGACTTTC; CDR3: CASSYSSGANVLTF
V: TRBV6-5; J: TRBJ1-2; size: .; length: 13; D: .; DNA: TGTGCCAGCAGTTACGGGGGGAGAGATGGCTACACCTTC; CDR3: CASSYGGRDGYTF
V: TRBV14; J: TRBJ2-1; size: few; length: 11; D: .; DNA: TGTGCCAGCAGCCCAGCCAATGAGCAGTTCTTC; CDR3: CASSPANEQFF
V: TRBV29-1; J: TRBJ2-7; size: .; length: 11; D: .; DNA: TGCAGCGCCCTCCTGTCCCACGAGCAGTGCTTC; CDR3: CSALLSHEQCF
V: TRBV30; J: TRBJ1-1; size: .; length: 13; D: .; DNA: TGTGCCTGGAGTGTACTCCCAAATACTGAAGCTTTCTTT; CDR3: CAWSVLPNTEAFF
V: TRBV15; J: TRBJ2-3; size: .; length: 14; D: .; DNA: TGTGCCACCAGCAGCGGAGCTAGCACAGATACGCAGTATTTT; CDR3: CATSSGASTDTQYF
V: TRBV7-9; J: TRBJ1-2; size: .; length: 15; D: TRBD1; DNA: TGTGCCAGCTCAGACCAGGACAGGGAGTACTCTGGCTACACCTTC; CDR3: CASSDQDREYSGYTF
V: TRBV5-1; J: TRBJ2-7; size: .; length: 15; D: TRBD1; DNA: TGCGCCAGCAGCTTTGAGACAGGGGGCTTCTACGAGCAGTACTTC; CDR3: CASSFETGGFYEQYF
V: TRBV30; J: TRBJ1-2; size: .; length: 13; D: .; DNA: TGTGCCTGGAGATCGGACGTAAACTATGGCTACACCTTC; CDR3: CAWRSDVNYGYTF
V: TRBV30; J: TRBJ1-4; size: .; length: 13; D: .; DNA: TGTGCCTGGACAAGCGCAACTAATGAAAAACTGTTTTTT; CDR3: CAWTSATNEKLFF
V: TRBV12-5; J: TRBJ2-1; size: .; length: 10; D: .; DNA: TGTGCTAGTGGTAACAATGAGCAGTTCTTC; CDR3: CASGNNEQFF
V: TRBV4-1; J: TRBJ2-7; size: few; length: 12; D: .; DNA: TGCGCCAGCAGCCAAGCAGGTTACGAGCAGTACTTC; CDR3: CASSQAGYEQYF
V: TRBV29-1; J: TRBJ2-7; size: .; length: 15; D: .; DNA: TGCAGCGTTGACTCTATACATACTTCCTCCTACGAGCAGTACTTC; CDR3: CSVDSIHTSSYEQYF
V: TRBV29-1; J: TRBJ2-7; size: few; length: 15; D: .; DNA: TGCAGCGTTGAATCGCCCGGAACGACCGTAGGCGAGCAGTACTTC; CDR3: CSVESPGTTVGEQYF
V: TRBV29-1; J: TRBJ2-1; size: few; length: 16; D: TRBD2; DNA: TGCAGCGTTGATGCTAGCGGGATTGTCTCTAACCATGAGCAGTTCTTC; CDR3: CSVDASGIVSNHEQFF
V: TRBV29-1; J: TRBJ2-1; size: .; length: 13; D: TRBD1; DNA: TGCAGCGGCGGGACAGGGCTCTACAATGAGCAGTTCTTC; CDR3: CSGGTGLYNEQFF
V: TRBV19; J: TRBJ2-1; size: few; length: 16; D: TRBD2; DNA: TGTGCCAGTAGTGTGTCTAGCGGGAGATCCTACAATGAGCAGTTCTTC; CDR3: CASSVSSGRSYNEQFF
V: TRBV9; J: TRBJ2-5; size: .; length: 15; D: .; DNA: TGTGCCAGCAGCGTAGGAGGGAGCATTGGGGAGACCCAGTACTTC; CDR3: CASSVGGSIGETQYF
V: TRBV20-1; J: TRBJ2-7; size: few; length: 10; D: .; DNA: TGCAGTGCCGACCCCCACGAGCAGTACTTC; CDR3: CSADPHEQYF
V: TRBV27; J: TRBJ2-7; size: .; length: 11; D: .; DNA: TGTGCCAGCAAATTCGCGGACGAGCAGTACTTC; CDR3: CASKFADEQYF
V: TRBV6-4; J: TRBJ2-1; size: .; length: 16; D: TRBD2; DNA: TGTGCCAGCAGTGTATCACTAGCGGGGGGGTCTGATGAGCAGTTCTTC; CDR3: CASSVSLAGGSDEQFF
V: TRBV9; J: TRBJ2-7; size: few; length: 13; D: .; DNA: TGTGCCAGCAGCGTAGGAGTAGCTAGCGAGCAGTACTTC; CDR3: CASSVGVASEQYF
V: TRBV6-1; J: TRBJ2-1; size: .; length: 15; D: TRBD2; DNA: TGTGCCAGCAGGCTTCAGCGGGAGACCTACAATGAGCAGTTCTTC; CDR3: CASRLQRETYNEQFF
V: TRBV29-1; J: TRBJ2-3; size: .; length: 15; D: TRBD2; DNA: TGCAGCGTTGAATTGGCTAGCGGGCAGGCAGATACGCAGTATTTT; CDR3: CSVELASGQADTQYF
V: TRBV7-9; J: TRBJ2-7; size: few; length: 11; D: TRBD1; DNA: TGTGCCAGCAGCCGGGGACAGGAGCAGTACTTC; CDR3: CASSRGQEQYF
V: TRBV5-1; J: TRBJ1-1; size: .; length: 14; D: .; DNA: TGCGCCAGCAGCTTGAGTGTGGGGGCCGCTGAAGCTTTCTTT; CDR3: CASSLSVGAAEAFF
V: TRBV23-1; J: TRBJ2-7; size: .; length: 12; D: TRBD1; DNA: TGCGCCAGCAGTACAGGGGGCCGCGAGCAGTACTTC; CDR3: CASSTGGREQYF
V: TRBV7-6; J: TRBJ2-7; size: few; length: 16; D: TRBD2; DNA: TGTGCCAGCAGCCCTCGGACTAGCGGACCATACTACGAGCAGTACTTC; CDR3: CASSPRTSGPYYEQYF
V: TRBV29-1; J: TRBJ2-5; size: few; length: 14; D: .; DNA: TGCAGCGTTGAAGATCAAGGCAGAATAGAGACCCAGTACTTC; CDR3: CSVEDQGRIETQYF
V: TRBV29-1; J: TRBJ2-7; size: few; length: 14; D: .; DNA: TGCAGCGCCCGGGGCGGTGCACATTCCTACGAGCAGTACTTC; CDR3: CSARGGAHSYEQYF
V: TRBV29-1; J: TRBJ2-7; size: .; length: 11; D: .; DNA: TGCAGCGTTGAGACTAGCTACGAGCAGTACTTC; CDR3: CSVETSYEQYF
V: TRBV29-1; J: TRBJ2-7; size: .; length: 13; D: .; DNA: TGCAGCGTGAATTCCGGGAACACCTACGAGCAGTACTTC; CDR3: CSVNSGNTYEQYF
V: TRBV29-1; J: TRBJ2-5; size: few; length: 13; D: .; DNA: TGCAGCAACCGGGCTCCAGTCTCCGAGACCCAGTACTTC; CDR3: CSNRAPVSETQYF